This T cell receptor (beta chain) stems from a study of CD4 T cells in relation to SARS-CoV-2 and coronaviruses. Study summary: After roughly eleven days of antigen culture, PBMC TCR beta CDR3s were sequenced. Convalescent patients were 7 or 8 males and 4 females; two were Hispanic.

Assay used: immunoSEQ multiplex PCR; TCRdb lists only in-frame clones, some missing. The sample lists over 40,000 clones, nearly 85% occurring once. A remark on this clone: Its antigen is not known.

From germline, CDR1 is DFQATT and CDR2 SNEGSKA (reference sequence). V was pared by 3 bases and J by 13 bases, with 10 bases between. The CDR3 spans 10 residues. Study-wide points: Crossreactive clones expanded significantly less to SARS-CoV-2 than monoreactive clones. In 55% to 75% of donors, memory CD4+ clonotypes crossrecognized SARS-CoV-2 and at least one common cold coronavirus spike.

This clonotype was sampled from an adult with COVID-19. Sequencing was done on a sample of naive CD4+ T cells from PBMCs, cultured in vitro. The subset was: naive CD4+ T cells isolated by negative enrichment. This chain connects TRBV20-1 to TRBJ2-1; the D is unclear. The CDR3 is CSARHLGQFF. The CDR3 DNA sequence: TGCAGTGCTAGGCATCTAGGCCAGTTCTTC.